This T cell receptor beta chain came from a study of CXCR3-negative and CXCR3-positive naive CD8 T cells. Study as a whole: The total count of TRB reads reached 120 million to 150 million, and each library contributed about 1.5 +/- 0.3 million.

With 300,000 cells each, the CD8+ T cell subsets were individually sorted in triplicate. With UMI labels, 5' RACE was used to prepare the TRB cDNA libraries. TCRdb re-called the 5' RACE reads and gives one entry per CDR3 protein, without DNA. Its table lists about 66,000 distinct CDR3 sequences. The CDR3 length is 15 residues. CDR1 is SEHNR, CDR2 FQNEAQ, per germline (reference sequence). Sequencing used naive CXCR3- CD8+ T cells from blood. Indicated subset: CD45RO-CCR7+CD27+CD95- naive CD8+ T cells lacking CXCR3 (TNR3-). V gene TRBV7-9 combines with J gene TRBJ2-3; TCRdb outputs TRBD2, but without DNA this stays unchecked. The receptor's source is a human donor in good health. Some clones in this sample may be carry-over from other donors' samples. The CDR3 is CASSAGFSDTDTQYF.